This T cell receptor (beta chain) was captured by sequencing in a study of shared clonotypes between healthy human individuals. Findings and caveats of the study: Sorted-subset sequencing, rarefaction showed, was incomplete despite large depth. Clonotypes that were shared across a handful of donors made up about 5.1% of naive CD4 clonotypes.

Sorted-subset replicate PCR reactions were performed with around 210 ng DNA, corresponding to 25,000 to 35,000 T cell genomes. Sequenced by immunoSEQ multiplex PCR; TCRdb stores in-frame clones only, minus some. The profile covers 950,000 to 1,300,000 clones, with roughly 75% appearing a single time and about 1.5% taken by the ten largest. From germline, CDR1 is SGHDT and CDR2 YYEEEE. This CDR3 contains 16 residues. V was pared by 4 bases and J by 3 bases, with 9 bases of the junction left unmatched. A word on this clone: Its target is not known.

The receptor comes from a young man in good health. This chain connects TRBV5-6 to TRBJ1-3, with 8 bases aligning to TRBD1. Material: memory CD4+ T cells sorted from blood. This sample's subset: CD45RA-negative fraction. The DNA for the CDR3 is TGTGCCAGCAGCCCTGACAGGGGCTCGAGTGGAAACACCATATATTTT. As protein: CASSPDRGSSGNTIYF. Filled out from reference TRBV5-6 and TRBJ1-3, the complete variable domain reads DAGVTQSPTHLIKTRGQQVTLRCSPKSGHDTVSWYQQALGQGPQFIFQYYEEEERQRGNFPDRFSGHQFPNYSSELNVNALLLGDSALYLCASSPDRGSSGNTIYFGEGSWLTVV.